Below, one T cell receptor beta chain is given with its context. The record originates from a study of T cell changes during pregnancy in multiple sclerosis. Here immunoSEQ multiplex PCR was the method, and the copy in TCRdb shows in-frame clones only, minus some. Of 25,000 to 35,000 clones listed, over 85% are singletons. The CDR3 spans 14 residues. With 4 bases clipped from V and 7 bases from J, the junction kept 10 bases outside the gene matches. Germline V gene data show CDR1 as MNHEY and CDR2 as SMNVEV (reference sequence). This material consisted of CD8+ T cells from peripheral blood mononuclear cells, taken in the first trimester of pregnancy. The V and J genes are TRBV27 and TRBJ2-7, with 7 bases that match TRBD1. This receptor was obtained from a female donor with multiple sclerosis, enrolled in a pregnancy study. The CDR3 sequence is CASSYETGRREQYF. As DNA, the CDR3 is TGTGCCAGCAGTTACGAGACAGGGAGACGGGAGCAGTACTTC.